Listed here are 16 T cell receptor beta chains from one sample, sequenced in a study of metastatic and nonmetastatic thyroid tumors. Using MiXCR, TCRdb reanalyzed the PCR reads. In the table there are under 45,000 clones, 28% of which are singletons. The entire patient cohort was treatment-naive prior to thyroid surgery. The sequenced sample consisted of blood. The receptors derive from a male donor with papillary thyroid cancer or a benign thyroid nodule (not recorded which). Some clones in this sample may be carry-over from other donors' samples.

This clone was detected only a few times. The chain links TRBV19 to TRBJ1-6, with a tentative D call TRBD1 (6 bases). The CDR3 length is 14 residues. Trimming removed 3 bases at V and 10 bases at J, with 13 bases between. Germline-derived CDR1 and CDR2 are LNHDA and SQIVND (reference sequence). CDR3 bases: TGTGCCAGTAGTATGGGACACCTAGGGTCACCCCTCCACTTT. Translating gives CASSMGHLGSPLHF.

The chain recombines TRBV9 with TRBJ2-7, with 10 nucleotides matching TRBD2. The germline gives CDR1 SGDLS, CDR2 YYNGEE. V shed 2 bases, J shed 7 bases, and the junction held 12 bases outside the gene matches. The CDR3 loop spans 16 amino acids. CDR3 protein: CASSVSSSGRPGEQYF. DNA for the CDR3: TGTGCCAGCAGCGTGTCTAGTAGCGGGAGGCCCGGAGAGCAGTACTTC.

This clone was picked up a small number of times. The genes are TRBV28 and TRBJ2-1; D is perhaps TRBD2 (7 bases). CDR1 and CDR2 (germline): MDHEN, SYDVKM. The CDR3 is 15 amino acids. Trimming removed 3 bases at V and 12 bases at J, with 21 bases between. CDR3 protein: CASSFQLVGGPWQFF. CDR3 in DNA: TGTGCCAGCAGTTTCCAACTAGTGGGGGGGCCCTGGCAGTTCTTC.

This clone was counted ten times or more. Other DNA sequences in the sample encode the same CDR3. V and J are TRBV7-6 and TRBJ2-7; D ambiguous. V was cut by 1 base and J by 5 bases, with 9 bases left in between. The CDR3 is made up of 13 amino acids. Germline CDR1 and CDR2: SGHVS and FNYEAQ. CDR3 sequence (DNA): TGTGCCAGCAGCTTAGGGCCTCAGGACGAGCAGTACTTC. Its translation: CASSLGPQDEQYF.

CDR3 residues: CASRDSPNYGYTF. The CDR3 nucleotides are TGTGCCAGTAGAGACAGCCCTAACTATGGCTACACCTTC. The chain combines TRBV19 with TRBJ1-2; D perhaps matches TRBD1 (5 bases). Trimming stripped 6 bases from V and 0 bases from J, with 8 bases between. CDR3 length: 13 amino acids. Germline V gene lookup returns CDR1 LNHDA and CDR2 SQIVND (reference sequence).

This clone was picked up many times. V usage is TRBV6-1 and J usage is TRBJ2-1; TRBD2 matches 8 bases. This CDR3 region has 15 residues. Germline values: CDR1 MNHNS, CDR2 SASEGT. The ends lost 6 bases at V and 8 bases at J; junction bases unmatched: 12. The DNA of the CDR3 is TGTGCCAGCAGGGCCAGCGGGGGCGGTGCGGATGAGCAGTTCTTC. This translates into CASRASGGGADEQFF.

This clone was seen at least ten times. This chain uses TRBV12-5 with TRBJ2-3, with D perhaps assigned TRBD1 or TRBD2 (5 bases each). V was clipped by 5 bases and J by 4 bases, with 7 bases between them. CDR3 size: 12 residues. Germline lookup yields CDR1 LGHNT and CDR2 FRNRAP. The CDR3 loop is CASGLGPDTQYF. Here the CDR3 DNA reads TGTGCTAGTGGTCTGGGACCAGATACGCAGTATTTT.

The chain links TRBV20-1 to TRBJ2-7, with TRBD2 matching 9 bases. Trimming at V came to 3 bases and at J to 3 bases, leaving 9 bases not matched to a gene. This CDR3 is 15 amino acids long. In germline, CDR1 is DFQATT, CDR2 SNEGSKA (reference sequence). DNA for the CDR3: TGCAGTGCTAGTATAGGAGCGGGAGGTTTCTACGAGCAGTACTTC. This gives the protein CSASIGAGGFYEQYF.

The table lists this clone with a few counts. The chain employs TRBV6-1 and TRBJ2-1, with 8 bases that match TRBD2. Per the germline V gene, CDR1 is MNHNS and CDR2 is SASEGT. Unmatched junction bases numbered 11, after V lost 7 bases and J lost 6 bases. The CDR3 consists of 15 residues. The CDR3 nucleotides are TGTGCCAGCATGAGAAGCGGGAGTTCCGGCAATGAGCAGTTCTTC. This translates into CASMRSGSSGNEQFF.

This clone was detected ten times or more. This chain's CDR3 is CTSNRDRAEEQYF. The CDR3 DNA reads TGTACAAGCAACCGGGACAGGGCTGAGGAGCAGTACTTC. The chain has TRBV2 and TRBJ2-7; TRBD1 agrees at 9 bases. Germline V gene lookup returns CDR1 SNHLY and CDR2 FYNNEI. CDR3 length: 13 residues.

The rearrangement uses TRBV6-2 or TRBV6-3 and TRBJ1-4; D unclear. The V gene lost 4 bases and the J gene lost 8 bases, with 8 bases spanning the gap. The CDR3 covers 12 residues. Per germline, CDR1 MNHEY and CDR2 SVGEGT. CDR3 amino acids: CASSSPGEKLFF. The CDR3 DNA sequence: TGTGCCAGCAGTTCCCCGGGGGAAAAACTGTTTTTT.

This clone was counted ten times or more. This chain uses TRBV3-1 with TRBJ1-2; possibly TRBD1 for D (6 bases). V dropped 0 bases and J dropped 11 bases, with 16 bases sitting between them. The CDR3 has 14 residues. Germline CDR1 and CDR2: LGHDT and YNNKEL (reference sequence). CDR3 DNA sequence: TGTGCCAGCAGCCAAGAAGGTTGGAGGGGGGGTTACACCTTC. Translated: CASSQEGWRGGYTF.

In this sample, this clone is medium-sized (0.01 to 0.1%). The genes are TRBV6-1 and TRBJ1-1; no clear D gene. This CDR3 is 13 amino acids long. From germline, CDR1 is MNHNS and CDR2 SASEGT. Trimming removed 6 bases at V and 1 base at J, with 9 bases between. The CDR3 spells CASREPGNTEAFF. The DNA of the CDR3 is TGTGCCAGCAGGGAACCCGGGAACACTGAAGCTTTCTTT.

This clone was counted many times. The chain is built from TRBV11-2 and TRBJ2-1; no reliable D call. Germline CDR1 is SGHAT and CDR2 is FQNNGV. The V end was cut by 5 bases, the J end by 7 bases, with 15 bases between. The CDR3 length is 14 residues. The CDR3 spells CASSPPMAKNEQFF. The CDR3 region has the DNA TGTGCCAGCAGCCCCCCTATGGCGAAGAATGAGCAGTTCTTC.

At least ten counts were recorded for this clone. A much larger clone differs by one base, so this may be a read error. The V call is TRBV28, the J call TRBJ1-5; no clear D gene. V lost 7 bases and J 4 bases, leaving 17 bases between the germline ends. The CDR3 length is 15 residues. CDR1 is MDHEN and CDR2 is SYDVKM in the germline V gene. In nucleotides, the CDR3 is TGTGCCAGCACCCTCGGGCTGGGCCTTAATCAGCCCCAGCATTTT. It encodes CASTLGLGLNQPQHF.

This clone was counted many times. For the CDR3, the DNA is TGTGCCAGCAGTTCTGGGACAGGGGCGGGCTACACCTTC. Translation: CASSSGTGAGYTF. The rearrangement uses TRBV12-3 or TRBV12-4 and TRBJ1-2; 10 bases line up with TRBD1. V shed 4 bases and J 8 bases; nucleotides not matched to a gene: 4. The CDR3 has 13 amino acids.